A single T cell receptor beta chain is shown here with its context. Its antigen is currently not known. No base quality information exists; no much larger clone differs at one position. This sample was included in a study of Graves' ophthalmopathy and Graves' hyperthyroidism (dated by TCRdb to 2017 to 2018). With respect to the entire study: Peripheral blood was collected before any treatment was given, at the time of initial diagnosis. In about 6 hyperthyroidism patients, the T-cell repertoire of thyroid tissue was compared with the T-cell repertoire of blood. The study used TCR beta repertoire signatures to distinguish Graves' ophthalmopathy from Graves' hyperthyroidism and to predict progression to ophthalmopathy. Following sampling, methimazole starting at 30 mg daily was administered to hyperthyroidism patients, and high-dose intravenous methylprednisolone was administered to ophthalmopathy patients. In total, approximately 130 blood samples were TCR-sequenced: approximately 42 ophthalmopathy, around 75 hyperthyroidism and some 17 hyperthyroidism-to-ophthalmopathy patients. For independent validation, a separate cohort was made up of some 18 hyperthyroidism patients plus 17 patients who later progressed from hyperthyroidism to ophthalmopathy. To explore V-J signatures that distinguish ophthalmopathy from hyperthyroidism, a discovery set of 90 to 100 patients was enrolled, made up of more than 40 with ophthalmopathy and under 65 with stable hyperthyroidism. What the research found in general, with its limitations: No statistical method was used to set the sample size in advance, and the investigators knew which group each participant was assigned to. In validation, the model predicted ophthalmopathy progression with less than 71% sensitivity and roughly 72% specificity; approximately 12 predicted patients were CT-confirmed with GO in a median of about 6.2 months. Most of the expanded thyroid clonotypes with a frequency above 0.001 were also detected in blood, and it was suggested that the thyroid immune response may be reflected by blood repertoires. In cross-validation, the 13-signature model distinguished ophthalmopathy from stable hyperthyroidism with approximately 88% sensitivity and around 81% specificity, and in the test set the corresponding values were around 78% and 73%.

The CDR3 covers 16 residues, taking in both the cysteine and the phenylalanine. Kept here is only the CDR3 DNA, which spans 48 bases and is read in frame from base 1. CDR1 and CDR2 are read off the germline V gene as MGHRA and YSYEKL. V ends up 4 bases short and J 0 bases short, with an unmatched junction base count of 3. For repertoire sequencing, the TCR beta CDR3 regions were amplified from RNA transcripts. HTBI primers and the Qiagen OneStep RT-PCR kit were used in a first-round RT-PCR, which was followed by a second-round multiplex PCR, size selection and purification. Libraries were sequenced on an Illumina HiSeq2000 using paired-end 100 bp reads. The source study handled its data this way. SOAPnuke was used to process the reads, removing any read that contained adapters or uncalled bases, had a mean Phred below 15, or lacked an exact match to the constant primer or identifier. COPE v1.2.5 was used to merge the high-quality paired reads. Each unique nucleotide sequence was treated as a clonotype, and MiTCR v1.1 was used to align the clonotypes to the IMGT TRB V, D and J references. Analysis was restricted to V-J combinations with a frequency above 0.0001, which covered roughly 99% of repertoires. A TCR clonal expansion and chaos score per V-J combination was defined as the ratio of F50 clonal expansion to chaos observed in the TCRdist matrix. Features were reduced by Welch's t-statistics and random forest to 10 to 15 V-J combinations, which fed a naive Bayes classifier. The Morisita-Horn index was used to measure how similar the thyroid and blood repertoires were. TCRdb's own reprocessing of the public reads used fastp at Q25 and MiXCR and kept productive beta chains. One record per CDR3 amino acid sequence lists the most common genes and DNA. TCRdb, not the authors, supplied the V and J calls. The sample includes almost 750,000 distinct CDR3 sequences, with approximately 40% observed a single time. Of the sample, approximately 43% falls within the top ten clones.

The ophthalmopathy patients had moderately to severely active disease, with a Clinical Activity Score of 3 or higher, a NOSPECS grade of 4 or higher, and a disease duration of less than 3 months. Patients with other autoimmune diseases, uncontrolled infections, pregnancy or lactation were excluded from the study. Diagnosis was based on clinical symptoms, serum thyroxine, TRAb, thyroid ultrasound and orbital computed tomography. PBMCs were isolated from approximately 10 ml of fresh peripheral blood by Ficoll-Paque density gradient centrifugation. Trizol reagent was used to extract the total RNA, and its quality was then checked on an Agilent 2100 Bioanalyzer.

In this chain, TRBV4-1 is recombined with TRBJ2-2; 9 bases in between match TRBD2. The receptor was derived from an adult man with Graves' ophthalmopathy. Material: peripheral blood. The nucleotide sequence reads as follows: TGCGCCAGCAGCCTAGCGGGGGACGCGAACACCGGGGAGCTGTTTTTT. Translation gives CASSLAGDANTGELFF.